This T cell receptor beta chain derives from a study of blood T cells in healthy people across ages. A note on this clonotype: Antigen: not known.

Whole-study findings and limits: Naive T cell percentage showed a strong correlation with the diversity of TCR beta.

Primers used in a second PCR of roughly 6 to 11 cycles were a sample-barcoded 5' primer and a J-beta primer mix. TCRdb redid the calling of the 5' RACE reads with MiXCR, one entry per CDR3 protein. The sample includes around 1,500,000 distinct CDR3 sequences, 25% to 30% seen only once; the top ten take roughly 8%. Investigators took around 11 milliliters of peripheral blood from every donor. Material: blood. This receptor was obtained from a woman in her 30s in good health.

CDR3 coding DNA: TGCAGTGCTAGGGGCCGGACAGGGGTGAACATTCAGTACTTC. It specifies CSARGRTGVNIQYF. The V gene is TRBV20-1, the J gene TRBJ2-4; TRBD1 aligns across 9 bases. The junction had 7 bases not matched to a gene; V was cut back by 3 bases and J by 7 bases. The CDR3 runs 14 residues. The germline V gene encodes CDR1 DFQATT and CDR2 SNEGSKA (reference sequence).